The source of this TCR beta chain is a study of metastatic and nonmetastatic thyroid tumors (dated by TCRdb to 2020 to 2021). For the study in its entirety: Repertoires were compared across peripheral blood and tumor or nodule tissue samples from malignant and benign thyroid patients.

The paper's findings and limits, for the study overall: In both blood and tumor samples, TCR beta diversity was reported to be significantly higher in malignant tumors than in benign nodules.

No patient had received any treatment before thyroid surgery. Using T-cell receptor beta sequencing, the researchers looked back retrospectively at clinical samples from patients, gathered between the early 2010s and the late 2010s. The table lists this clone with many counts. Its binding antigen is unknown. No much larger clone is present one base from it, and per-base qualities are unavailable. The CDR3 starts with the cysteine, ends with the phenylalanine, and has 16 residues. Only the CDR3 part of the read is kept: 48 bases, read in frame from the first base. V is reduced by 10 bases and J by 8 bases, leaving a spacing of 29 bases between them. From the germline V gene, CDR1 is SNHLY and CDR2 is FYNNEI. Preparation of the library involved PCR. Sequencing instrument: Illumina HiSeq 4000. High-throughput sequencing was used to profile the TCR beta-chain CDR3 region of each patient. Processing in the source paper ran as follows. Drawing on CDR3 differences between clinicopathological groups, the researchers built a classifier meant to tell apart patients with distant-metastatic papillary thyroid cancer. Repertoire diversity was assessed with the Shannon index, and tumor-blood repertoire similarity with the Morisita-Horn index. Clones were called with MiXCR by TCRdb after fastp trimmed the public reads at Q25, and only in-frame beta chains were retained. These V and J calls derive from TCRdb rather than the authors' analysis. The sample table shows roughly 83,000 clones, and about 15% are seen once. Of the sample, roughly 4% is held by the ten largest clones.

This clonotype was obtained from a female donor with papillary thyroid cancer or a benign thyroid nodule (not recorded which). Some clones in this sample may be carry-over from other donors' samples. Rearrangement joined TRBV2 to TRBJ1-2; the D gene remains uncertain. The sample taken for sequencing was blood. The CDR3 sequence is CAIKPLVRVDGWGYTF. The bases are TGTGCCATCAAGCCCCTTGTTAGGGTGGATGGATGGGGCTACACCTTC.